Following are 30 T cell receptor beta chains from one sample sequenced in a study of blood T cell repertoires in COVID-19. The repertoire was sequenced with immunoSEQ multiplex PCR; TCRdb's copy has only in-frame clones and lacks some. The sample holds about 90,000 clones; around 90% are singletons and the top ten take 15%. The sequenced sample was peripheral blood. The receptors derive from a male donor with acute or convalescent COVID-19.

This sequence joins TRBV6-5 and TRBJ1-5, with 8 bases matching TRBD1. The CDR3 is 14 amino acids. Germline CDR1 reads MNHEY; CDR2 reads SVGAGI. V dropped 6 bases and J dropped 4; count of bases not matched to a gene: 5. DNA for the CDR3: TGTGCCAGCAGATCTGGACAGGGAAATCAGCCCCAGCATTTT. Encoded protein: CASRSGQGNQPQHF.

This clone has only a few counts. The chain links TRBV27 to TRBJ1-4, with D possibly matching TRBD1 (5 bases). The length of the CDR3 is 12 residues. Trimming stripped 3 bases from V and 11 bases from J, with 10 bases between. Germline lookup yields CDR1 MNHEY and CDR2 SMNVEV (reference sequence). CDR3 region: CASSFAGGKLFF. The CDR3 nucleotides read TGTGCCAGCAGTTTTGCGGGGGGTAAACTGTTTTTT.

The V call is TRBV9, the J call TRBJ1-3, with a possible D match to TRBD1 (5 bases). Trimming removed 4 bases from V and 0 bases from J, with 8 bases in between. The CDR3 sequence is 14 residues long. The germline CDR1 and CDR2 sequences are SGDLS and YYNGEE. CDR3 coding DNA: TGTGCCAGCAGCCCAGGGTTCTCTGGAAACACCATATATTTT. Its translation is CASSPGFSGNTIYF. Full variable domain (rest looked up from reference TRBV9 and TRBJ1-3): DSGVTQTPKHLITATGQRVTLRCSPRSGDLSVYWYQQSLDQGLQFLIQYYNGEERAKGNILERFSAQQFPDLHSELNLSSLELGDSALYFCASSPGFSGNTIYFGEGSWLTVV.

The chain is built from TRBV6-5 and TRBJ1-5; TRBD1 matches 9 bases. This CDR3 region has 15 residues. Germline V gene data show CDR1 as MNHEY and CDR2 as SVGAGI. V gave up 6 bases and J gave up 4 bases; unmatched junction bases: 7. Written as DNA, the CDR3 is TGTGCCAGCAGCGCGACAGGGGGGCAGAATCAGCCCCAGCATTTT. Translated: CASSATGGQNQPQHF.

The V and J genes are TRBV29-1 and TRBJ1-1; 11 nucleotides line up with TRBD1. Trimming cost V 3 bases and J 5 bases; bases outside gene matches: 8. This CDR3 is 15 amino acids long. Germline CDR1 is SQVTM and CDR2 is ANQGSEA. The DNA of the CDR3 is TGCAGCGTTGAGAAGAGGGACAGGGGGTGGACTGAAGCTTTCTTT. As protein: CSVEKRDRGWTEAFF.

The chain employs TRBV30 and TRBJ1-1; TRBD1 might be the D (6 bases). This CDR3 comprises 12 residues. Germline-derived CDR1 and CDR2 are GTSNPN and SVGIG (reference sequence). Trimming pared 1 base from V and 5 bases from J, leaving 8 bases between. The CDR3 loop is CAWSAGVTEAFF. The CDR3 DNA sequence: TGTGCCTGGAGTGCAGGGGTGACTGAAGCTTTCTTT.

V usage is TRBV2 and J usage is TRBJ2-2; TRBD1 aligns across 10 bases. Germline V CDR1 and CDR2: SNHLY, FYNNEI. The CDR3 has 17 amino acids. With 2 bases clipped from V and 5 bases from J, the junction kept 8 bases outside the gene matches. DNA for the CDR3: TGTGCCAGCAGTGAACGGGGACAGGGGTCAAGAACCGGGGAGCTGTTTTTT. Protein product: CASSERGQGSRTGELFF.

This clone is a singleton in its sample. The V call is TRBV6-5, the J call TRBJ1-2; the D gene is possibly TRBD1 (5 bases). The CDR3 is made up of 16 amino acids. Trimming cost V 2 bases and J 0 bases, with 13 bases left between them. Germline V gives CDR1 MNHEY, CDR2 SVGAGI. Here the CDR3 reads CASSYGGLSANYGYTF. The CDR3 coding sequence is TGTGCCAGCAGTTACGGGGGGTTGTCGGCTAACTATGGCTACACCTTC.

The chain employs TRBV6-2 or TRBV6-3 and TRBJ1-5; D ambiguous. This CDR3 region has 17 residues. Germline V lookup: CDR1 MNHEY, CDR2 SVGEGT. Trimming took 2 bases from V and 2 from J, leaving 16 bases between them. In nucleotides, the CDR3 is TGTGCCAGCAGTTACGCCCCTCACGGCGGGGGCAATCAGCCCCAGCATTTT. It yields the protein CASSYAPHGGGNQPQHF.

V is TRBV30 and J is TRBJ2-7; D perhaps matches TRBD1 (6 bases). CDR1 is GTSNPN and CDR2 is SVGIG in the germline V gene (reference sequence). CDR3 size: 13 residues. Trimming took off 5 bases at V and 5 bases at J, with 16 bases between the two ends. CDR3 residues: CAWEWQGSHEQYF. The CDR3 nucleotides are TGTGCCTGGGAATGGCAGGGGAGCCACGAGCAGTACTTC.

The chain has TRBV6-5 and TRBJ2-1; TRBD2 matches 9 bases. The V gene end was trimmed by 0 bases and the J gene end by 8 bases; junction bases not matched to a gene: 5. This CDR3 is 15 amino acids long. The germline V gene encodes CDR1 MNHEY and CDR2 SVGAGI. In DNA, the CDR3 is TGTGCCAGCAGTTACTCGATCGCGGGGGGGTATGAGCAGTTCTTC. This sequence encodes CASSYSIAGGYEQFF.

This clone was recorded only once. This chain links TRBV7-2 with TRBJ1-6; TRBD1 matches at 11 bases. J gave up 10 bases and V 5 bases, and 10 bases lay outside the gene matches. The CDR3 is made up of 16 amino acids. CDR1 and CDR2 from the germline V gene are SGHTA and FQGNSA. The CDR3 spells CASSQGPGQGGSPLHF. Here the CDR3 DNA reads TGTGCCAGCAGCCAAGGGCCGGGACAGGGGGGATCACCCCTCCACTTT.

The CDR3 DNA reads TGCGCCAGCAGCCAAGGGGGCAGGGGCAACTATGGCTACACCTTC. It is translated as CASSQGGRGNYGYTF. The V gene is TRBV4-1, the J gene TRBJ1-2, with D tentatively TRBD1 (6 bases). V shed 1 base and J shed 2 bases, with 11 bases lying between them. From germline, CDR1 is MGHRA and CDR2 YSYEKL. This CDR3 spans 15 amino acids.

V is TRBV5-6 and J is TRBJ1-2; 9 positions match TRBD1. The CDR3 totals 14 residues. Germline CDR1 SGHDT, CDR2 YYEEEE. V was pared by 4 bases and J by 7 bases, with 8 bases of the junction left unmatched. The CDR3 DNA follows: TGTGCCAGCAGCGCGCTACAGGGGGCGGGTGGCTACACCTTC. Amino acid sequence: CASSALQGAGGYTF.

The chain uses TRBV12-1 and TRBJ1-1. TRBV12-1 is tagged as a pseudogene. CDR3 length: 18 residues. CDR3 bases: TGTGCCAGCAGCCCCTGCCCCGGGACTGGTGAAATGAACACTGAAGCTTTCTTT. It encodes CASSPCPGTGEMNTEAFF.

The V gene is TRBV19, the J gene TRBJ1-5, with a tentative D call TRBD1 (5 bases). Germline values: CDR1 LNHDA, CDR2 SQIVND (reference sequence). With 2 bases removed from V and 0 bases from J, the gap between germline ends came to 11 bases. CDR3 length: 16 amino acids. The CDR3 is CASSIRPGGSNQPQHF. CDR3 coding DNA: TGTGCCAGTAGTATAAGGCCGGGGGGTAGCAATCAGCCCCAGCATTTT.

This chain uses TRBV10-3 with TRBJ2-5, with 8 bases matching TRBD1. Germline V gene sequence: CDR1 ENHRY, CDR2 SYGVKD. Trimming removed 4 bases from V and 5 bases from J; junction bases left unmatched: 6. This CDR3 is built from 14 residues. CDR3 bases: TGTGCCATCAGTGCCAGGGGGCGGGTGGAGACCCAGTACTTC. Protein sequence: CAISARGRVETQYF.

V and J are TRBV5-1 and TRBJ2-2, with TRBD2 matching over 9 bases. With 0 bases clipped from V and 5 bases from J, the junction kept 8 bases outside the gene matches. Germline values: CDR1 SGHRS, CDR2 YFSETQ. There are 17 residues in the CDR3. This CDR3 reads CASSLVKRGAMTGELFF. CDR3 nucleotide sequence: TGCGCCAGCAGCTTGGTGAAGCGGGGGGCCATGACCGGGGAGCTGTTTTTT. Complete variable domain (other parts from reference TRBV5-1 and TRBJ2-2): KAGVTQTPRYLIKTRGQQVTLSCSPISGHRSVSWYQQTPGQGLQFLFEYFSETQRNKGNFPGRFSGRQFSNSRSEMNVSTLELGDSALYLCASSLVKRGAMTGELFFGEGSRLTVL.

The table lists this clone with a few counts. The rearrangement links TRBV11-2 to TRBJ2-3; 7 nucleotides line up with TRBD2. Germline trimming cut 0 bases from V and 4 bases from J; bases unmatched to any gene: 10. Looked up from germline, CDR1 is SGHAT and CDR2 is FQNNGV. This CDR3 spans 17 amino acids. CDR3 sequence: CASSLERGRGRADTQYF. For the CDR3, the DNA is TGTGCCAGCAGCTTAGAACGAGGACGGGGGAGGGCAGATACGCAGTATTTT. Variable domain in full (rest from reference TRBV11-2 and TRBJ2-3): EAGVAQSPRYKIIEKRQSVAFWCNPISGHATLYWYQQILGQGPKLLIQFQNNGVVDDSQLPKDRFSAERLKGVDSTLKIQPAKLEDSAVYLCASSLERGRGRADTQYFGPGTRLTVL.

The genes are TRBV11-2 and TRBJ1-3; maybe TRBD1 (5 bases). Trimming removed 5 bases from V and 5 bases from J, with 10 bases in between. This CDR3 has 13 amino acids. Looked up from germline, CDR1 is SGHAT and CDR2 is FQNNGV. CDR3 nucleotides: TGTGCCAGCAGCGCCGGACACAGAAACACCATATATTTT. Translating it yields CASSAGHRNTIYF.

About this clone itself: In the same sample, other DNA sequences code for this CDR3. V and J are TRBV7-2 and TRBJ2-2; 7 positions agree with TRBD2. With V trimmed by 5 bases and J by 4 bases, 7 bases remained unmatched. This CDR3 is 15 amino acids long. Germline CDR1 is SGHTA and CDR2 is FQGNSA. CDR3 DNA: TGTGCCAGCAGCCCCTCCGGGACTATCACCGGGGAGCTGTTTTTT. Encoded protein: CASSPSGTITGELFF.

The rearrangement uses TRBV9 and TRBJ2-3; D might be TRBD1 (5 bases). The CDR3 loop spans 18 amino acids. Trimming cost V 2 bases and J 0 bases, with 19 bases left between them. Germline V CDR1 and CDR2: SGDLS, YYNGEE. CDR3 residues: CASSVIGRAIPSTDTQYF. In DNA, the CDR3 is TGTGCCAGCAGCGTGATAGGCAGGGCAATCCCTAGCACAGATACGCAGTATTTT.

The CDR3 spells CSAGRQGFEKLFF. CDR3 in DNA: TGCAGCGCTGGGCGACAGGGTTTTGAAAAACTGTTTTTT. The V call is TRBV29-1, the J call TRBJ1-4, with TRBD1 identical over 7 bases. Germline-derived CDR1 and CDR2 are SQVTM and ANQGSEA. The CDR3 runs to 13 residues. V trimming: 7 bases; J trimming: 7 bases; junction bases outside the gene matches: 9.

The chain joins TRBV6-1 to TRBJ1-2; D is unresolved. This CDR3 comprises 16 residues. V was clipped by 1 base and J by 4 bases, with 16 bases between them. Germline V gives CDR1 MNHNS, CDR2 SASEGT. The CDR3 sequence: CASSEGPGGGSYGYTF. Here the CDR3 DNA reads TGTGCCAGCAGTGAAGGCCCAGGAGGTGGTTCCTATGGCTACACCTTC.

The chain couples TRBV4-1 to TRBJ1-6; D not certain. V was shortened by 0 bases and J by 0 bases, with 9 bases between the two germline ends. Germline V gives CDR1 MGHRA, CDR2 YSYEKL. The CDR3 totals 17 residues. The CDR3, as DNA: TGCGCCAGCAGCCAAGATCCCCCAGGCTCCTATAATTCACCCCTCCACTTT. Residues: CASSQDPPGSYNSPLHF.

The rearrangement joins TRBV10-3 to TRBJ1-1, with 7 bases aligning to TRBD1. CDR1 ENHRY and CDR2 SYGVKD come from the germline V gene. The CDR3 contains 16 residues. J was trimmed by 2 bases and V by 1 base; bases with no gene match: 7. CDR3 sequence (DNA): TGTGCCATCAGTGAGTTACTTAGACAGGGTAACACTGAAGCTTTCTTT. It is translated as CAISELLRQGNTEAFF.

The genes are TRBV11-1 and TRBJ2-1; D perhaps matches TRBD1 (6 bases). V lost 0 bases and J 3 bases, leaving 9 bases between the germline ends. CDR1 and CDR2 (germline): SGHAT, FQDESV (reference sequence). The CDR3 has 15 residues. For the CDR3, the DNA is TGTGCCAGCAGCTTAGCAGGACAGCTCTACAATGAGCAGTTCTTC. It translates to CASSLAGQLYNEQFF.

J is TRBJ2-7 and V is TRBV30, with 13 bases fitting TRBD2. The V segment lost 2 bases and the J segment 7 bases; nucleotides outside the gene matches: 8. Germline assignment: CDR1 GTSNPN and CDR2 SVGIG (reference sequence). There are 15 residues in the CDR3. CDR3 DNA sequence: TGTGCCTGGAGTCTCACTAGCGGGGGGGCATGGGAGCAGTACTTC. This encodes CAWSLTSGGAWEQYF.

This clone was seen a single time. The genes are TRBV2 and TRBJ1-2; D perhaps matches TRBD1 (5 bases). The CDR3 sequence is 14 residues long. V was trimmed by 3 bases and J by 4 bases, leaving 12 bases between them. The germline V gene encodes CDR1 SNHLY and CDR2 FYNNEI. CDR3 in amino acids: CASSDVTASYGYTF. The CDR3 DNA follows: TGTGCCAGCAGTGATGTGACAGCCAGCTATGGCTACACCTTC.

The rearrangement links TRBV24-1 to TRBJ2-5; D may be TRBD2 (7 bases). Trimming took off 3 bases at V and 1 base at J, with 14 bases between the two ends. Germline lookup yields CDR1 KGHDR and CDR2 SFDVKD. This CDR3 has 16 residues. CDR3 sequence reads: CATSDTPRGAQETQYF. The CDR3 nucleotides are TGTGCCACCAGTGATACCCCACGGGGGGCCCAAGAGACCCAGTACTTC.